The T cell receptor beta chain under discussion was sequenced for a study of blood T cell repertoires in COVID-19. At the level of the study: The United States, Italy and Spain supplied acute and convalescent COVID-19 samples. Sample material is recorded as cDNA or gDNA derived from T cells, B-cell-depleted T cells, or PBMCs.

Germline V gene sequence: CDR1 SGHTA, CDR2 FQGTGA. The CDR3 extends over 13 amino acids. The ends were cut back, 5 bases at V and 1 base at J, with 9 bases in the middle. The authors' processing: For nucleated cells, counts were estimated from reference gene primer amplification. Repertoires were generated with immunoSEQ multiplex PCR, while TCRdb's copy carries only in-frame clones and drops some. D and trimming come from the DNA, and the V and J calls and clone size come from that table. Of 20,000 to 25,000 clones listed, around four fifths are singletons. Material: peripheral blood. The genes are TRBV7-3 and TRBJ2-7; D ambiguous. The clonotype was recovered from an elderly man with active or convalescent COVID-19. CDR3 in amino acids: CASSISPSYEQYF. Written as DNA, the CDR3 is TGTGCCAGCAGCATTAGCCCGTCCTACGAGCAGTACTTC.